This TCR beta chain was identified during a study of T cell responses to AZD1222 COVID-19 vaccine. The study's findings and limits: The sample set comprised mostly white British donors with more females, and clonal diversity was possibly underestimated. Spike-specific TCR depth and breadth grew after two AZD1222 doses.

In regard to this clone: Its specificity is not known.

Libraries were prepared by immunoSEQ multiplex PCR; TCRdb keeps only in-frame clonotypes and omits some of them. This sample has around 75,000 clones; 88% occur once, and the top ten carry more than 8%. CDR3 length: 16 residues. Germline values: CDR1 SEHNR, CDR2 FQNEAQ (reference sequence). V lost 1 base to trimming and J lost 3 bases, with 14 bases between them. This rearrangement joins TRBV7-9 to TRBJ2-3; possible D gene TRBD1, 5 bases. The sequence was obtained from an adult who received the MenACWY meningococcal vaccine as a control. Here the sequenced sample was peripheral blood, taken 28 days after the second dose of the MenACWY control vaccine. CDR3 in DNA: TGTGCCAGCAGCTTAGGACAGTATTTGGCGACAGATACGCAGTATTTT. As protein: CASSLGQYLATDTQYF.